This T cell receptor (beta chain) was captured in a study of blood T cells in healthy people across ages. Study outcomes and limitations: Correlation between TCR beta diversity and naive T cell percentage was strong. Diversity estimates drawn from one million T cells were deemed underestimates.

Only one count was recorded for this clonotype. Its antigen is unidentified. No fewer than 7 million PBMCs went into each sample. PCR was performed a second time for about 6 to 12 cycles using a sample-barcoded 5' primer and a J-beta primer mix. MiXCR was run by TCRdb on the 5' RACE reads, yielding one entry per CDR3 protein. This sample has approximately 600,000 distinct CDR3 sequences, with approximately 59% found just once. Sequenced material: blood. The origin of this receptor is a man between 60 and 70 years old in good health.

The CDR3 nucleotides read TGTGCCAGCAGCCAAGGAGAGGGCTTGGACACTGAAGCTTTCTTT. As protein: CASSQGEGLDTEAFF. V and J are TRBV4-2 and TRBJ1-1; D ambiguous. This CDR3 is 15 amino acids long. Between the trimmed V and J ends, which lost 1 base and 3 bases, there was a span of 12 bases. Germline CDR1 and CDR2: LGHNA and YNFKEQ.